This T cell receptor beta chain originates from a study of T cell clones after liver transplantation. Whole-study context: TCRbeta sequencing after a pre-transplant mixed lymphocyte reaction identified graft-donor-reactive clones, later tracked in post-transplant blood. Without induction therapy, subjects received standard immunosuppression until 12-24 months post-transplant.

Points from the study as a whole: A significant post-transplant drop in circulating graft-donor-reactive CD4 TCRbeta sequences occurred in most of the 8 subjects.

The germline CDR1 and CDR2 sequences are SGHAT and FQNNGV. V lost 5 bases to trimming and J lost 5 bases, with 12 bases between them. This CDR3 region has 14 residues. Assay: immunoSEQ multiplex PCR; the TCRdb copy retains only in-frame clones and omits some. The sample consists of approximately 11,000 clones, approximately 74% of them appearing once. Comment on this clone: Its antigen is not identified.

This sample comprised CD4+ T cells from blood, obtained around 32 months after liver transplant. The receptor was derived from a human patient who received a liver transplant. Some T cells may be transferred from the graft donor. The chain employs TRBV11-2 and TRBJ1-4; TRBD1 might be the D (5 bases). The CDR3 here is CASSVRVENEKLFF. Written as DNA, the CDR3 is TGTGCCAGCAGCGTCAGGGTGGAGAATGAAAAACTGTTTTTT.